The rows below give T cell receptor beta chains drawn from one sample of a study of patients and donors after allogeneic stem cell transplantation. From the RT-PCR reads, TCRdb called clonotypes with MiXCR, one entry per CDR3 protein. The sample has around 150,000 distinct CDR3 sequences, 25% to 35% seen once. Sequences were obtained from blood, either unsorted or a sorted T cell fraction (not recorded which). Every receptor here comes from a human donor who was either an allogeneic HSCT recipient or a stem cell or donor lymphocyte infusion donor (not recorded which). It is not recorded whose cells these are; they may come from a transplant donor. The CDR3 runs from the conserved cysteine through the conserved F or W. A D gene is named only where the DNA matches it firmly. Size is omitted from some rows. Given values are once, few, many or a class for expanded clones.

D,size,V,J,DNA,CDR3
NA,NA,TRBV20-1,TRBJ2-2,TGCAGTGCTAGAGATCCAGGGCGGACCGGGGAGCTGTTTTTT,CSARDPGRTGELFF
NA,few,TRBV12-3/TRBV12-4,TRBJ2-5,TGTGCCAGCAGTTTAGGTGGGGAAAGGGCCCAGTACTTC,CASSLGGERAQYF
NA,NA,TRBV4-2,TRBJ2-5,TGTGCCAGCAGCCCATCCTTGTCCCAGGCGGAGACCCAGTACTTC,CASSPSLSQAETQYF
NA,few,TRBV5-1,TRBJ2-5,TGCGCCAGCAGCTTGGGGACCTCCGGCGAGACCCAGTACTTC,CASSLGTSGETQYF
NA,NA,TRBV29-1,TRBJ2-1,TGCAGCGTTATCAGGGGTTGGGTCAATGAGCAGTTCTTC,CSVIRGWVNEQFF
NA,NA,TRBV12-3/TRBV12-4,TRBJ2-3,TGTGCCAGCAGTACCTCTTTAGGGACCGATACGCAGTATTTT,CASSTSLGTDTQYF
NA,NA,TRBV15,TRBJ2-5,TGTGCCACCAGCTATCACAGGGGAGGAGAGACCCAGTACTTC,CATSYHRGGETQYF
NA,few,TRBV4-2,TRBJ1-4,TGTGCCAGTACAGGCCGAAATGAAAAACTGTTTTTT,CASTGRNEKLFF
NA,many,TRBV7-9,TRBJ1-5,TGTGCCAGCAGCTTAGCTGGGAATAGCAATCAGCCCCAGCATTTT,CASSLAGNSNQPQHF
NA,NA,TRBV7-6,TRBJ2-7,TGTGCCAGCAGCTTAGGCGGGTCAACCGGTTCGTTCGAGCAGTACTTC,CASSLGGSTGSFEQYF
NA,many,TRBV29-1,TRBJ1-1,TGCAGCGTTGCGTACACTGAAGCTTTCTTT,CSVAYTEAFF
NA,few,TRBV12-3/TRBV12-4,TRBJ1-2,TGTGCCAGCAGTTTCTATAGGGCAGGAAACTATGGCTACACCTTC,CASSFYRAGNYGYTF
NA,NA,TRBV25-1,TRBJ1-4,TGTGCCAGCAGTGAGTTCTTCCGGGACCCCGCTAATGAAAAACTGTTTTTT,CASSEFFRDPANEKLFF
NA,few,TRBV30,TRBJ2-1,TGTGCCTGGAGTGGTCCGTACAATGAGCAGTTCTTC,CAWSGPYNEQFF
NA,few,TRBV4-2,TRBJ2-3,TGTGCCAGCAGCCGCCAAGTGGATACGCAGTATTTT,CASSRQVDTQYF
TRBD1,many,TRBV29-1,TRBJ1-1,TGCAGCTCGGGACAGTCGAACACTGAAGCTTTCTTT,CSSGQSNTEAFF
TRBD1,NA,TRBV6-6,TRBJ2-3,TGTGCCAGCAGATCTCCTGCCAGGGGGACAGATACGCAGTATTTT,CASRSPARGTDTQYF
TRBD1,NA,TRBV27,TRBJ2-7,TGTGCCAGCAGTCCCCGACAGGGAACGCACGAGCAGTACTTC,CASSPRQGTHEQYF
NA,few,TRBV3-1,TRBJ1-4,TGTGCCAGCAGCCAAGTCGCAGGGACCGCTAATGAAAAACTGTTTTTT,CASSQVAGTANEKLFF
NA,few,TRBV6-5,TRBJ1-5,TGTGCCAGCAGTTACCGAGGGAATCAGCCCCAGCATTTT,CASSYRGNQPQHF
TRBD2,NA,TRBV6-2/TRBV6-3,TRBJ2-1,TGTGCCAGCAGTACGCGACTAGCGGGTGCCTACAATGAGCAGTTCTTC,CASSTRLAGAYNEQFF
TRBD1,once,TRBV12-3/TRBV12-4,TRBJ2-7,TGTGCCAGCAGTTCCCAGGACAGGGTAGGGTACGAGCAGTACTTC,CASSSQDRVGYEQYF
NA,many,TRBV6-5,TRBJ1-6,TGTGCCAGCAGTTATAGCGGGGGCTATTCACCCCTCCACTTT,CASSYSGGYSPLHF
NA,many,TRBV6-5,TRBJ1-2,TGTGCCAGCAGTTCCGGGACATCCTCAAATTGGCACTATGGCTACACCTTC,CASSSGTSSNWHYGYTF
NA,few,TRBV20-1,TRBJ2-7,TGCAGTGCTGGGGGCCTGAGCGGGGCTACCTACGAGCAGTACTTC,CSAGGLSGATYEQYF
NA,NA,TRBV7-9,TRBJ2-7,TGTGCCAGCAGCGAACCGCTAGCGCTCTCCTACGAGCAGTACTTC,CASSEPLALSYEQYF
TRBD1,few,TRBV4-3,TRBJ1-1,TGCGCCAGCAGCCAAGATTGGGACAGGGGGAACACTGAAGCTTTCTTT,CASSQDWDRGNTEAFF
NA,NA,TRBV11-2,TRBJ2-3,TGTGCCAGCAGCTTAGATTTCCGACTACTGAGGGCAGATACGCAGTATTTT,CASSLDFRLLRADTQYF
NA,NA,TRBV12-3/TRBV12-4,TRBJ2-7,TGTGCCAGCAGGGGAGGGGGCTACGAGCAGTACTTC,CASRGGGYEQYF
TRBD1,few,TRBV10-3,TRBJ2-1,TGTGCCATCAGTGAGCCCCACGGGACAGGGGGCTACAATGAGCAGTTCTTC,CAISEPHGTGGYNEQFF
NA,few,TRBV4-1,TRBJ2-2,TGCGCCAGCAGCCAGGTTGGGTCCTATTACACCGGGGAGCTGTTTTTT,CASSQVGSYYTGELFF
NA,NA,TRBV10-3,TRBJ1-5,TGTGCCATCAGTGACGGGGACAATCAGCCCCAGCATTTT,CAISDGDNQPQHF
NA,NA,TRBV12-3/TRBV12-4,TRBJ1-2,TGTGCCAGCAGCCCCGACAGCTCCTATGGCTACACCTTC,CASSPDSSYGYTF
TRBD2,few,TRBV6-5,TRBJ2-1,TGTGCCACTGCGCTAGCGGATGAGCAGTTCTTC,CATALADEQFF
TRBD1,many,TRBV24-1,TRBJ1-2,TGTGCCACCATAGGCAGGGGGCTATATGGCTACACCTTC,CATIGRGLYGYTF
NA,NA,TRBV7-2,TRBJ2-5,TGTGCCAGCAGCTTGATACGCCACCAAGAGACCCAGTACTTC,CASSLIRHQETQYF